Only a few counts were recorded for the clone carrying this T cell receptor beta chain. Its antigen is as yet unknown. This sample is part of a study of naive and memory T cell subsets. CDR3 length equals 13 residues. Trimming cost V 3 bases and J 8 bases, with 13 bases left between them. Both TRBC1 and TRBC2 were covered by a beta constant-region primer of two equimolar oligonucleotides. Four rounds of PCR amplified the ligated cDNA using nested alpha and beta constant-region primers plus SP2. An oligonucleotide with the SP2 primer and a 12-nucleotide UMI was ligated to the cDNA 3' end. TCRdb re-analysed the UMI-ligation and nested PCR reads in MiXCR, keeping a single row per CDR3 protein. The table has over 110,000 distinct CDR3 sequences, 15% to 20% seen once. CMV status came from CD4+ T cell IFNgamma after overnight CMV lysate stimulation of fresh PBMCs. Study-level findings and limits: A clonotype means one alpha or beta sequence, not an alpha/beta pair. Especially in CD8 cells, naive repertoires contained a few larger clonotypes, possibly CD45RA-re-expressing memory cells.

Sequencing was done on a sample of naive CD8+ T cells from blood. The rearrangement uses TRBV12-3 or TRBV12-4 and TRBJ1-2; D remains ambiguous. This TCR came from a human donor in good health. CDR3 nucleotide sequence: TGTGCCAGCAGTTTTGCCCTCCTATTGGGCTACACCTTC. This codes for CASSFALLLGYTF.